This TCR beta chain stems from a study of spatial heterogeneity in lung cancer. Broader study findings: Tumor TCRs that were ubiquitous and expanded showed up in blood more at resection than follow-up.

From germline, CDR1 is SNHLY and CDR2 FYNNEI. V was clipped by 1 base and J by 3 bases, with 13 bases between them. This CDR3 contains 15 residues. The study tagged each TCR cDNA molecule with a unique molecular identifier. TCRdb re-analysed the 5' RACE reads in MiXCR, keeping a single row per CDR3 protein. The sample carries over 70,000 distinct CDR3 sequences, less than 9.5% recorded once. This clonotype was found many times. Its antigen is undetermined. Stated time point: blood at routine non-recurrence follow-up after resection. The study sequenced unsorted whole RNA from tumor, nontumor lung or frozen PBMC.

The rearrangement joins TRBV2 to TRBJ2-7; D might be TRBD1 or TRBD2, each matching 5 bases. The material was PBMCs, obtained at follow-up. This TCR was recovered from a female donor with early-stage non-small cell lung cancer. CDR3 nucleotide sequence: TGTGCCAGCAGTGAAGTTTTGGGGGTGAACTACGAGCAGTACTTC. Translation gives CASSEVLGVNYEQYF. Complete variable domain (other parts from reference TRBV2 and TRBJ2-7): EPEVTQTPSHQVTQMGQEVILRCVPISNHLYFYWYRQILGQKVEFLVSFYNNEISEKSEIFDDQFSVERPDGSNFTLKIRSTKLEDSAMYFCASSEVLGVNYEQYFGPGTRLTVT.